The 21 T cell receptor beta chains below all came from one sample that was sequenced in a study of STAT5B mutations in CD4+ large granular lymphocyte leukemia. Assay: immunoSEQ multiplex PCR; the TCRdb copy retains only in-frame clones and omits some. The sample contains around 23,000 clones, about 80% of which appear only once. Sequenced sample: CD4+ T cells from blood buffy coats. The receptors stem from a human donor in good health.

A single count supports this clone. V is TRBV5-1 and J is TRBJ1-2, with TRBD1 identical over 7 bases. CDR3 length: 14 amino acids. Germline V gene data show CDR1 as SGHRS and CDR2 as YFSETQ. V was clipped by 4 bases and J by 3 bases; unmatched bases: 6. CDR3 sequence (DNA): TGCGCCAGCAGCCGTGGACAGGCATACTATGGCTACACCTTC. Encoded protein: CASSRGQAYYGYTF.

V gene TRBV28 combines with J gene TRBJ2-1; no definite D call. V lost 6 bases, J lost 4 bases, and 10 bases lay in between. CDR3 size: 13 residues. Germline V CDR1 and CDR2: MDHEN, SYDVKM. CDR3 sequence: CASRADEYNEQFF. DNA for the CDR3: TGTGCCAGCAGGGCGGATGAGTACAATGAGCAGTTCTTC.

The rearrangement joins TRBV7-2 to TRBJ2-2; D is tentatively TRBD1 or TRBD2 (5 bases each). V was shortened by 5 bases and J by 6 bases, with 16 bases between the two germline ends. CDR3 length equals 15 residues. CDR1 and CDR2 (germline): SGHTA, FQGNSA. CDR3: CASSVHGDGAGELFF. The CDR3 DNA reads as TGTGCCAGCAGCGTCCACGGGGACGGCGCCGGGGAGCTGTTTTTT.

V usage is TRBV10-3 and J usage is TRBJ2-1; the D gene is possibly TRBD1 (7 bases). The CDR3 length is 14 residues. Looked up from germline, CDR1 is ENHRY and CDR2 is SYGVKD. With 6 bases removed from V and 8 bases from J, the gap between germline ends came to 17 bases. CDR3 sequence reads: CAIRAGQWDDEQFF. The CDR3 DNA is TGTGCCATCAGGGCGGGACAGTGGGATGATGAGCAGTTCTTC.

The chain has TRBV5-1 and TRBJ2-2; no firm D call. Germline V gene lookup returns CDR1 SGHRS and CDR2 YFSETQ. Trimming shortened V by 1 base and J by 6 bases, and 10 bases separated the two germline ends. The CDR3 has 14 residues. As DNA, the CDR3 is TGCGCCAGCAGCTTGTTATCGGTATCCGGGGAGCTGTTTTTT. Amino acids: CASSLLSVSGELFF.

This clone was detected only a few times. The genes are TRBV28 and TRBJ2-2, with D uncertain. CDR1 MDHEN and CDR2 SYDVKM come from the germline V gene. The CDR3 loop spans 13 amino acids. Trimming pared 6 bases from V and 1 base from J, leaving 6 bases between. The CDR3 DNA sequence: TGTGCCAGCAGGCCTCAGAACACCGGGGAGCTGTTTTTT. Translated: CASRPQNTGELFF.

The genes are TRBV7-2 and TRBJ2-2; TRBD2 is a possible D gene (5 bases). The CDR3 is made up of 13 amino acids. The V end lost 5 bases, the J end lost 4 bases, and 8 bases lay between the germline ends. The germline V gene has CDR1 SGHTA and CDR2 FQGNSA. The CDR3 DNA reads as TGTGCCAGCAGCAGGACTGTCACCGGGGAGCTGTTTTTT. It codes for CASSRTVTGELFF. Together with reference TRBV7-2 and TRBJ2-2, the CDR3 gives the full variable domain: GAGVSQSPSNKVTEKGKDVELRCDPISGHTALYWYRQSLGQGLEFLIYFQGNSAPDKSGLPSDRFSAERTGGSVSTLTIQRTQQEDSAVYLCASSRTVTGELFFGEGSRLTVL.

The chain carries TRBV11-2 and TRBJ2-1, with 14 bases lining up with TRBD2. V lost 5 bases and J lost 7; bases outside the gene matches: 7. Looked up from germline, CDR1 is SGHAT and CDR2 is FQNNGV. The CDR3 loop spans 16 amino acids. DNA for the CDR3: TGTGCCAGCAGCCCAGGGACTAGCGGGGGTCAGAATGAGCAGTTCTTC. This translates into CASSPGTSGGQNEQFF.

The chain has TRBV27 and TRBJ2-3; D is unresolved. Trimming took off 3 bases at V and 2 bases at J, with 9 bases between the two ends. The germline V gene has CDR1 MNHEY and CDR2 SMNVEV (reference sequence). This CDR3 contains 14 residues. The chain's CDR3 is CASSFVALTDTQYF. In DNA form, the CDR3 reads TGTGCCAGCAGTTTTGTGGCCCTCACAGATACGCAGTATTTT.

The rearrangement joins TRBV2 to TRBJ2-3, with TRBD2 matching 7 bases. Germline lookup yields CDR1 SNHLY and CDR2 FYNNEI. The CDR3 has 14 amino acids. The J segment lost 2 bases and the V segment lost 7 bases, leaving 6 bases of the junction unmatched. The CDR3 spells CASNRGGPTDTQYF. The CDR3 DNA sequence: TGTGCCAGCAATCGCGGGGGACCCACAGATACGCAGTATTTT.

In this sample, this clone turned up a few times. CDR3 sequence reads: CASSYSARGDQPQHF. For the CDR3, the DNA is TGTGCCAGCAGTTACTCGGCGCGGGGGGATCAGCCCCAGCATTTT. J is TRBJ1-5 and V is TRBV6-6, with a weak D call TRBD1 (5 bases). The CDR3 has 15 residues. Germline lookup yields CDR1 MNHNY and CDR2 SVGAGI (reference sequence). V was cut by 0 bases and J by 5 bases, with 11 bases left in between.

The chain has TRBV6-5 and TRBJ2-7; D ambiguous. This CDR3 spans 12 amino acids. Germline lookup yields CDR1 MNHEY and CDR2 SVGAGI. V lost 0 bases, J lost 8 bases, and 8 bases lay in between. CDR3 in amino acids: CASSYSSNKQYF. The CDR3 DNA reads as TGTGCCAGCAGTTACTCGAGTAATAAGCAGTACTTC.

The chain links TRBV7-6 to TRBJ2-3, with 15 bases matching TRBD2. This CDR3 is 17 amino acids long. Germline values: CDR1 SGHVS, CDR2 FNYEAQ. Unmatched junction bases numbered 5, after V lost 5 bases and J lost 2 bases. CDR3 amino acids: CASSPGTSGGTTDTQYF. CDR3 DNA: TGTGCCAGCAGCCCCGGGACTAGCGGGGGGACCACAGATACGCAGTATTTT. The whole variable domain, filled in from reference TRBV7-6 and TRBJ2-3, reads GAGVSQSPRYKVTKRGQDVALRCDPISGHVSLYWYRQALGQGPEFLTYFNYEAQQDKSGLPNDRFSAERPEGSISTLTIQRTEQRDSAMYRCASSPGTSGGTTDTQYFGPGTRLTVL.

This clone was observed a handful of times. The rearrangement joins TRBV19 to TRBJ1-5; D unresolved. The V and J ends lost 4 bases and 1 base respectively, with 11 bases between them. The CDR3 totals 15 residues. Germline V CDR1 and CDR2: LNHDA, SQIVND (reference sequence). Written as DNA, the CDR3 is TGTGCCAGTAGTAGAAGGGTGGAGAGCAATCAGCCCCAGCATTTT. Its translation is CASSRRVESNQPQHF.

The V call is TRBV7-2, the J call TRBJ2-2; TRBD2 is a possible D gene (7 bases). The length of the CDR3 is 16 residues. The V end was cut by 1 base, the J end by 3 bases, with 12 bases between. Per germline, CDR1 SGHTA and CDR2 FQGNSA. The DNA of the CDR3 is TGTGCCAGCAGCTTAGGAGGGGGGGGATACACCGGGGAGCTGTTTTTT. Protein product: CASSLGGGGYTGELFF.

The chain carries TRBV27 and TRBJ2-5, with unresolved D. The CDR3 contains 13 residues. Germline assignment: CDR1 MNHEY and CDR2 SMNVEV (reference sequence). The V gene lost 4 bases and the J gene lost 0 bases, with 6 bases spanning the gap. CDR3 in amino acids: CASSSQYQETQYF. The CDR3 DNA is TGTGCCAGCAGTTCCCAGTACCAAGAGACCCAGTACTTC.

This clone was seen once. The chain combines TRBV27 with TRBJ2-2; D uncertain. Per the germline V gene, CDR1 is MNHEY and CDR2 is SMNVEV (reference sequence). The CDR3 has 16 residues. V lost 10 bases and J 4 bases, leaving 22 bases between the germline ends. The DNA of the CDR3 is TGTGCCACCAACTCCGGTGGGTCGGTAGCCACCGGGGAGCTGTTTTTT. Residues: CATNSGGSVATGELFF.

The V and J genes are TRBV5-1 and TRBJ1-3; D may be TRBD1 (6 bases). Germline assignment: CDR1 SGHRS and CDR2 YFSETQ. The CDR3 consists of 15 residues. Trimming cost V 0 bases and J 2 bases, with 9 bases left between them. CDR3 protein: CASSLAQGTGNTIYF. The CDR3 coding sequence is TGCGCCAGCAGCTTGGCTCAGGGGACTGGAAACACCATATATTTT.

The rearrangement uses TRBV19 and TRBJ2-7; TRBD1 agrees at 8 bases. Trimming at V came to 7 bases and at J to 3 bases, leaving 8 bases not matched to a gene. Germline V gene data show CDR1 as LNHDA and CDR2 as SQIVND (reference sequence). The CDR3 has 14 residues. CDR3 nucleotide sequence: TGTGCCAGTATGAATCCGGGACAGGACTACGAGCAGTACTTC. Amino acid sequence: CASMNPGQDYEQYF.

The gene calls are TRBV12-5 and TRBJ2-3, with D unclear. CDR3 length equals 15 residues. V was clipped by 0 bases and J by 3 bases, with 10 bases between them. The germline gives CDR1 LGHNT, CDR2 FRNRAP. The CDR3 loop is CASGLVLGPTDTQYF. The DNA of the CDR3 is TGTGCTAGTGGTTTGGTACTTGGCCCTACAGATACGCAGTATTTT. The full variable domain, in which reference TRBV12-5 and TRBJ2-3 provide the parts outside the CDR3, is DARVTQTPRHKVTEMGQEVTMRCQPILGHNTVFWYRQTMMQGLELLAYFRNRAPLDDSGMPKDRFSAEMPDATLATLKIQPSEPRDSAVYFCASGLVLGPTDTQYFGPGTRLTVL.

This clone has more than one count but fewer than ten. The chain combines TRBV25-1 with TRBJ1-4; 8 nucleotides match TRBD1. The CDR3 consists of 15 residues. CDR1 is MGHDK and CDR2 is SYGVNS in the germline V gene. V shed 2 bases and J 4 bases; nucleotides not matched to a gene: 3. This CDR3 reads CASSELDRDNEKLFF. CDR3 coding DNA: TGTGCCAGCAGTGAACTGGACAGGGATAATGAAAAACTGTTTTTT.